The source of this TCR beta chain is a study of shared clonotypes between healthy human individuals. Generated by immunoSEQ multiplex PCR, the TCRdb table keeps only in-frame clones and is missing some. The sample has about 2 million clones; roughly 94% are singletons. Note on this clone: The antigen is not known.

The CDR3 loop spans 16 amino acids. The germline V and J ends were trimmed by 4 bases and 0 bases, with 13 bases remaining between them. Germline loops: CDR1 SGHDN, CDR2 FVKESK. Study results and caveats: A generally larger estimated richness was seen in naive subsets than in memory subsets. All-four-donor shared clonotypes had higher generation probabilities than non-shared clonotypes did. With several donors compared, about 5% of naive CD4 clonotypes were shared.

Selected positively for CCR7 and CD45RO-negative, naive CD8 cells excluded terminally differentiated effector memory CD45RA+ cells. The TCR was taken from a man aged 18-30 years in good health. The rearrangement joins TRBV14 to TRBJ1-3, with D possibly being TRBD1 (6 bases). The sequencing input was naive CD8+ T cells sorted from blood. The chain's CDR3 is CASSLRTESSGNTIYF. In DNA, the CDR3 is TGTGCCAGCAGCCTGAGGACAGAGAGCTCTGGAAACACCATATATTTT. The full variable domain, with the rest looked up from reference TRBV14 and TRBJ1-3, is EAGVTQFPSHSVIEKGQTVTLRCDPISGHDNLYWYRRVMGKEIKFLLHFVKESKQDESGMPNNRFLAERTGGTYSTLKVQPAELEDSGVYFCASSLRTESSGNTIYFGEGSWLTVV.